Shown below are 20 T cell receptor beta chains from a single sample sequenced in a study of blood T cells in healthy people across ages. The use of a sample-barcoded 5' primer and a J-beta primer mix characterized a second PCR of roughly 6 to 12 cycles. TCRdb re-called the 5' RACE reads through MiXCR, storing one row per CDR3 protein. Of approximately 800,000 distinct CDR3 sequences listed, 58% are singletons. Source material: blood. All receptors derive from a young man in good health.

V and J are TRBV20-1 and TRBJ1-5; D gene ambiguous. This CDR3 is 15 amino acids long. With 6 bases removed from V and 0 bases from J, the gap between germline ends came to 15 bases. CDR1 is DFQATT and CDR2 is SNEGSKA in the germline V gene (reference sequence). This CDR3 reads CSALVVPNSNQPQHF. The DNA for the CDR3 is TGCAGTGCCTTAGTAGTGCCGAATAGCAATCAGCCCCAGCATTTT.

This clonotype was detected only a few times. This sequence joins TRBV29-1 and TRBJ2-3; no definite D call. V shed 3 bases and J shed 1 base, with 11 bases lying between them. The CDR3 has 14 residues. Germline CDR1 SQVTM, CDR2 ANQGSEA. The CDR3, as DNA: TGCAGCGTTGATCTCGCCTGGGGCACAGATACGCAGTATTTT. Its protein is CSVDLAWGTDTQYF.

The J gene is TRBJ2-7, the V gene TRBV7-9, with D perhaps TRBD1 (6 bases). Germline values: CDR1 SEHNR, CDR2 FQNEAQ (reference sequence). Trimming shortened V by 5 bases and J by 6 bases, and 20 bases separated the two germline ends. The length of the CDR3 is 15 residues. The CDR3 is CASSPTQGLTGEQYF. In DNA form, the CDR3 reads TGTGCCAGCAGCCCTACCCAGGGGCTAACGGGCGAGCAGTACTTC.

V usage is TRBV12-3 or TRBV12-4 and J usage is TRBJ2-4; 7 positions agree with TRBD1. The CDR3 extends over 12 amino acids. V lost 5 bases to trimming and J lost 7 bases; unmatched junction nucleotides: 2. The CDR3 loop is CASSPGQNIQYF. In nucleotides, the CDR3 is TGTGCCAGCAGTCCGGGACAGAACATTCAGTACTTC.

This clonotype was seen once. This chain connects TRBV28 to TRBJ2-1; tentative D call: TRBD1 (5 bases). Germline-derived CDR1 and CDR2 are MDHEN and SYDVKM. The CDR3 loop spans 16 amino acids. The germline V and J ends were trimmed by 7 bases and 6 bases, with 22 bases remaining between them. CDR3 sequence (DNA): TGTGCCAGCATCGGATCCGGGCAGGGTTTTTTCAATGAGCAGTTCTTC. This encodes CASIGSGQGFFNEQFF.

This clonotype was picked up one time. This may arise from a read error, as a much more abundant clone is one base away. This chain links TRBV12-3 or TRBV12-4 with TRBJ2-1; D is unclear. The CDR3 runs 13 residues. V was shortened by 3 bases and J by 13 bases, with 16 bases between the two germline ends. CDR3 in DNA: TGTGCCAGCAGTTTTGTTCCCGAAGAGACCCAGTTCTTC. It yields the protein CASSFVPEETQFF.

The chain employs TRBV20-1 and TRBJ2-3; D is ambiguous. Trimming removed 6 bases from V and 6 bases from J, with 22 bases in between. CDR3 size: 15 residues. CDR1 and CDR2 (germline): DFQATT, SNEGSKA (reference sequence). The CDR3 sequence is CSALSPGVGSDTQYF. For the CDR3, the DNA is TGCAGTGCGCTTAGCCCGGGCGTAGGGTCCGATACGCAGTATTTT.

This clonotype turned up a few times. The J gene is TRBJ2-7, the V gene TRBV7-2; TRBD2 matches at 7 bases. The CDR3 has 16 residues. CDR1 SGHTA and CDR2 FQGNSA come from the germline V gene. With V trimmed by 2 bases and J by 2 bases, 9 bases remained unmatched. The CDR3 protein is CASSLSPNAGAYEQYF. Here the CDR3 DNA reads TGTGCCAGCAGCTTATCCCCAAACGCGGGAGCCTACGAGCAGTACTTC.

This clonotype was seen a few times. The CDR3 DNA is TGCGCCAGCAGCTGGGTAGGGCAGGGGACCTACAATGAGCAGTTCTTC. Amino acid sequence: CASSWVGQGTYNEQFF. The chain recombines TRBV5-1 with TRBJ2-1, with D tentatively TRBD1 (6 bases). The germline V gene encodes CDR1 SGHRS and CDR2 YFSETQ. Trimming removed 3 bases at V and 2 bases at J, with 15 bases between. This CDR3 comprises 16 residues. Together with reference TRBV5-1 and TRBJ2-1, the CDR3 gives the full variable domain: KAGVTQTPRYLIKTRGQQVTLSCSPISGHRSVSWYQQTPGQGLQFLFEYFSETQRNKGNFPGRFSGRQFSNSRSEMNVSTLELGDSALYLCASSWVGQGTYNEQFFGPGTRLTVL.

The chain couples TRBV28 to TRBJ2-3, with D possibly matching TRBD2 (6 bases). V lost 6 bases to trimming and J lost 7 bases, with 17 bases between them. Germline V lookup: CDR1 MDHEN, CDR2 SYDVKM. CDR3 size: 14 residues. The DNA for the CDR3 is TGTGCCAGCAGCGCTAGCCGTGCGGGGAATACGCAGTATTTT. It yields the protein CASSASRAGNTQYF.

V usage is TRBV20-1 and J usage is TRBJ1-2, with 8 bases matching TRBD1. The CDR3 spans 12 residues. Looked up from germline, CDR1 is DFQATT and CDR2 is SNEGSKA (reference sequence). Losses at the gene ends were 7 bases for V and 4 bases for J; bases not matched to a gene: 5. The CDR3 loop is CSVQTGAYGYTF. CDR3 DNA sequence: TGCAGTGTTCAGACAGGGGCCTATGGCTACACCTTC.

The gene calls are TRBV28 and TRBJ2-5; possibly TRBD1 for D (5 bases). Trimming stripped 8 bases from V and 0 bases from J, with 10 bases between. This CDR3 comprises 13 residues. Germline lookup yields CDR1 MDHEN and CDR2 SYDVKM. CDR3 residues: CASRQTDQETQYF. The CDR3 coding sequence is TGTGCCAGCCGACAGACAGACCAAGAGACCCAGTACTTC. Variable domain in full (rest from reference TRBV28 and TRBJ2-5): DVKVTQSSRYLVKRTGEKVFLECVQDMDHENMFWYRQDPGLGLRLIYFSYDVKMKEKGDIPEGYSVSREKKERFSLILESASTNQTSMYLCASRQTDQETQYFGPGTRLLVL.

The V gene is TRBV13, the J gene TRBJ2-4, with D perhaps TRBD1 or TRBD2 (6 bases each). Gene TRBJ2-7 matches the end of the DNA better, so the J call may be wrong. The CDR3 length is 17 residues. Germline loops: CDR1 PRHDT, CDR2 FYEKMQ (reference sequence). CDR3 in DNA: TGTGCCAGCAGTCCAAACTCCGGCGGACAGCGGGTCAGCGAGCAGTACTTC. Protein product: CASSPNSGGQRVSEQYF.

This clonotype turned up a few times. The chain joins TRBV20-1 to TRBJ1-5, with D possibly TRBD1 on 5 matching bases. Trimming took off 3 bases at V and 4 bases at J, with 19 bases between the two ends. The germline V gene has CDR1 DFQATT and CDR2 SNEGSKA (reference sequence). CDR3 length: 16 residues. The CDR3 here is CSASDPSMGDNQPQHF. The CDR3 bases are TGCAGTGCTAGCGACCCCTCGATGGGGGATAATCAGCCCCAGCATTTT.

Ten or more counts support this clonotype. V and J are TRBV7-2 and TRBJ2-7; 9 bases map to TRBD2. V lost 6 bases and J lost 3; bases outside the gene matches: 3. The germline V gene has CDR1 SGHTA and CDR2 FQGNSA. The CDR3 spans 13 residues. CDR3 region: CASSSGSVYEQYF. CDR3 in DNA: TGTGCCAGCAGTAGCGGGAGTGTCTACGAGCAGTACTTC.

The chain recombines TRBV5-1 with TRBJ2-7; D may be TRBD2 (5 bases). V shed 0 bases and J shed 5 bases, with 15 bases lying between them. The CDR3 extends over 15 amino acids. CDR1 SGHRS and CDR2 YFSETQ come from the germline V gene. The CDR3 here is CASSLASWYVHEQYF. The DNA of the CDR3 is TGCGCCAGCAGCTTGGCTAGCTGGTATGTTCACGAGCAGTACTTC.

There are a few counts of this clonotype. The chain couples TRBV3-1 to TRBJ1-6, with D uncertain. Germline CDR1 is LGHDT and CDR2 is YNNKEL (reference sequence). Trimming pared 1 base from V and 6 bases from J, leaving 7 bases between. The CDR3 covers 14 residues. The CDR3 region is CASSQGSANSPLHF. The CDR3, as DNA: TGTGCCAGCAGCCAAGGGTCAGCTAATTCACCCCTCCACTTT.

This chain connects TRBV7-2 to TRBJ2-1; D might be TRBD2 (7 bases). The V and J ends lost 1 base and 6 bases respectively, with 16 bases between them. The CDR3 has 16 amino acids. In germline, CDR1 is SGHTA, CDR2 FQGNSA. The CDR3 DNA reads TGTGCCAGCAGCTTAGAACGCCGGGGGGCCCCCAATGAGCAGTTCTTC. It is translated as CASSLERRGAPNEQFF.

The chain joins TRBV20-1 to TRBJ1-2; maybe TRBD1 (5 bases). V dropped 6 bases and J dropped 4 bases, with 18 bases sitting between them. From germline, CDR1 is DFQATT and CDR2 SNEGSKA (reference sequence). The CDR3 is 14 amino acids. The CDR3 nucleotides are TGCAGTGCGAAGAGCCAGGGCGGAGTCTATGGCTACACCTTC. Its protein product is CSAKSQGGVYGYTF.

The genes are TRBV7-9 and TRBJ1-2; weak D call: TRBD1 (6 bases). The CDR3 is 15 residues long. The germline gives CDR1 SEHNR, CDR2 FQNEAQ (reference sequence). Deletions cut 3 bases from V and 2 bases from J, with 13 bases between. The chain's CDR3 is CASSFNPGTNYGYTF. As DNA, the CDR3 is TGTGCCAGCAGCTTCAATCCGGGGACAAACTATGGCTACACCTTC. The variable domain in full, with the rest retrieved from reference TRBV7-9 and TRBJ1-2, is DTGVSQNPRHKITKRGQNVTFRCDPISEHNRLYWYRQTLGQGPEFLTYFQNEAQLEKSRLLSDRFSAERPKGSFSTLEIQRTEQGDSAMYLCASSFNPGTNYGYTFGSGTRLTVV.